This T cell receptor (beta chain) was retrieved from a study of early T cells in non-severe SARS-CoV-2 infection. The CDR3 consists of 13 residues. Germline-derived CDR1 and CDR2 are LGHDT and YNNKEL (reference sequence). V was cut by 3 bases and J by 5 bases, with 8 bases left in between. TCRdb processed the 5' RACE reads anew with MiXCR; each CDR3 protein has one entry. The table has 35,000 to 40,000 distinct CDR3 sequences, about 5% seen once. Findings and limits, study-wide: There was a bias toward anti-spike CD8 responses in VDJdb matching, which missed private and CD4 specificities.

This clonotype was seen ten or more times. Its antigen remains unknown. The sequencing sample was made of whole blood. The receptor comes from an adult who was a healthcare worker with PCR-confirmed SARS-CoV-2 infection or an uninfected control (not recorded which). The V and J genes are TRBV3-1 and TRBJ2-1; D call uncertain. CDR3 sequence reads: CASSHLLHNEQFF. In nucleotides, the CDR3 is TGTGCCAGCAGCCACTTACTCCACAATGAGCAGTTCTTC.